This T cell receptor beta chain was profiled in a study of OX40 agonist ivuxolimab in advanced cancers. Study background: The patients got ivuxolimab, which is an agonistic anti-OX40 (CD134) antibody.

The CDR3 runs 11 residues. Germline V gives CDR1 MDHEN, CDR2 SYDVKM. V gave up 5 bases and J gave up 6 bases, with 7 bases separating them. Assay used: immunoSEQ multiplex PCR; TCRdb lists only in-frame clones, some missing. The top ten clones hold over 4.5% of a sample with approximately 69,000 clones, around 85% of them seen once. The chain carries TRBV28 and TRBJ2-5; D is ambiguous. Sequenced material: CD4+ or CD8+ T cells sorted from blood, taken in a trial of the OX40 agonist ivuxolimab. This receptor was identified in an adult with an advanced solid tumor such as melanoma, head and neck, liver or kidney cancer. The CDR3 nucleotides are TGTGCCAGCAGTCAGAGCAAGACCCAGTACTTC. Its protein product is CASSQSKTQYF.